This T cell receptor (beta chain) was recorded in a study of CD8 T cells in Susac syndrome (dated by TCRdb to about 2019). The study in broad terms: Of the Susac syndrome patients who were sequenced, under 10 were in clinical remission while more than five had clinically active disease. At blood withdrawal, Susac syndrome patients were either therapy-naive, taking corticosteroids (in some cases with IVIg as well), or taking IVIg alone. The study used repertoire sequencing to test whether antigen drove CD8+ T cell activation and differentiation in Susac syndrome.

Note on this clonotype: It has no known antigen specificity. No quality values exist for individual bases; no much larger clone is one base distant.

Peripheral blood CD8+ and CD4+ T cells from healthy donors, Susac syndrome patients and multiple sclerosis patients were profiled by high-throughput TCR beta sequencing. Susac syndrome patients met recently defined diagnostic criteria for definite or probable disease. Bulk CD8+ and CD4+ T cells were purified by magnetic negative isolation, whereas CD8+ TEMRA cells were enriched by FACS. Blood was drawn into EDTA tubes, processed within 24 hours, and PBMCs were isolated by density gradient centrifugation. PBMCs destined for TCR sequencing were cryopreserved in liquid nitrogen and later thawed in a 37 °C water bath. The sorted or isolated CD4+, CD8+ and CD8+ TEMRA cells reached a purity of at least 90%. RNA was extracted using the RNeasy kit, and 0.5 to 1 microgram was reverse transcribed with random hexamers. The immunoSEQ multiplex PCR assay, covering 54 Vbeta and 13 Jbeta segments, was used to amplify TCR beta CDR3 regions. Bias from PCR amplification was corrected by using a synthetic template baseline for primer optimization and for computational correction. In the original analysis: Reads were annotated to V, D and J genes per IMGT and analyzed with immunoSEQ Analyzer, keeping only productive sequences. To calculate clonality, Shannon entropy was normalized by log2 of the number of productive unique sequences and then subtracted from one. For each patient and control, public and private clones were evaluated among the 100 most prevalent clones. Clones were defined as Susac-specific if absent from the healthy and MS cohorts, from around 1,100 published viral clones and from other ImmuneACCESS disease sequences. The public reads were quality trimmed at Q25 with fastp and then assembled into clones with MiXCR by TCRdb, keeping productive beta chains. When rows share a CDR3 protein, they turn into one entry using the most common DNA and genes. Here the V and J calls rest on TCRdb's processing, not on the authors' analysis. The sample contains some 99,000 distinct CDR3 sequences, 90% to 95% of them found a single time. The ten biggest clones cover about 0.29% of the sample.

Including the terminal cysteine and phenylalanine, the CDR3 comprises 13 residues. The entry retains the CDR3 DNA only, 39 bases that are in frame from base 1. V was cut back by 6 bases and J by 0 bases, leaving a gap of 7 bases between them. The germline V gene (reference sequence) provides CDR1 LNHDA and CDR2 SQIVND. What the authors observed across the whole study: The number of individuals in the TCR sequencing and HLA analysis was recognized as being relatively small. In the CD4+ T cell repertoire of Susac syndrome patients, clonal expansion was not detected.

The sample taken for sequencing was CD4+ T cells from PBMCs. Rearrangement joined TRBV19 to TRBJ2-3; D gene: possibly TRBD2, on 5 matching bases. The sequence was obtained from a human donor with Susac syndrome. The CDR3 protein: CASRTGSTDTQYF. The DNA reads TGTGCCAGTAGGACGGGAAGCACAGATACGCAGTATTTT.